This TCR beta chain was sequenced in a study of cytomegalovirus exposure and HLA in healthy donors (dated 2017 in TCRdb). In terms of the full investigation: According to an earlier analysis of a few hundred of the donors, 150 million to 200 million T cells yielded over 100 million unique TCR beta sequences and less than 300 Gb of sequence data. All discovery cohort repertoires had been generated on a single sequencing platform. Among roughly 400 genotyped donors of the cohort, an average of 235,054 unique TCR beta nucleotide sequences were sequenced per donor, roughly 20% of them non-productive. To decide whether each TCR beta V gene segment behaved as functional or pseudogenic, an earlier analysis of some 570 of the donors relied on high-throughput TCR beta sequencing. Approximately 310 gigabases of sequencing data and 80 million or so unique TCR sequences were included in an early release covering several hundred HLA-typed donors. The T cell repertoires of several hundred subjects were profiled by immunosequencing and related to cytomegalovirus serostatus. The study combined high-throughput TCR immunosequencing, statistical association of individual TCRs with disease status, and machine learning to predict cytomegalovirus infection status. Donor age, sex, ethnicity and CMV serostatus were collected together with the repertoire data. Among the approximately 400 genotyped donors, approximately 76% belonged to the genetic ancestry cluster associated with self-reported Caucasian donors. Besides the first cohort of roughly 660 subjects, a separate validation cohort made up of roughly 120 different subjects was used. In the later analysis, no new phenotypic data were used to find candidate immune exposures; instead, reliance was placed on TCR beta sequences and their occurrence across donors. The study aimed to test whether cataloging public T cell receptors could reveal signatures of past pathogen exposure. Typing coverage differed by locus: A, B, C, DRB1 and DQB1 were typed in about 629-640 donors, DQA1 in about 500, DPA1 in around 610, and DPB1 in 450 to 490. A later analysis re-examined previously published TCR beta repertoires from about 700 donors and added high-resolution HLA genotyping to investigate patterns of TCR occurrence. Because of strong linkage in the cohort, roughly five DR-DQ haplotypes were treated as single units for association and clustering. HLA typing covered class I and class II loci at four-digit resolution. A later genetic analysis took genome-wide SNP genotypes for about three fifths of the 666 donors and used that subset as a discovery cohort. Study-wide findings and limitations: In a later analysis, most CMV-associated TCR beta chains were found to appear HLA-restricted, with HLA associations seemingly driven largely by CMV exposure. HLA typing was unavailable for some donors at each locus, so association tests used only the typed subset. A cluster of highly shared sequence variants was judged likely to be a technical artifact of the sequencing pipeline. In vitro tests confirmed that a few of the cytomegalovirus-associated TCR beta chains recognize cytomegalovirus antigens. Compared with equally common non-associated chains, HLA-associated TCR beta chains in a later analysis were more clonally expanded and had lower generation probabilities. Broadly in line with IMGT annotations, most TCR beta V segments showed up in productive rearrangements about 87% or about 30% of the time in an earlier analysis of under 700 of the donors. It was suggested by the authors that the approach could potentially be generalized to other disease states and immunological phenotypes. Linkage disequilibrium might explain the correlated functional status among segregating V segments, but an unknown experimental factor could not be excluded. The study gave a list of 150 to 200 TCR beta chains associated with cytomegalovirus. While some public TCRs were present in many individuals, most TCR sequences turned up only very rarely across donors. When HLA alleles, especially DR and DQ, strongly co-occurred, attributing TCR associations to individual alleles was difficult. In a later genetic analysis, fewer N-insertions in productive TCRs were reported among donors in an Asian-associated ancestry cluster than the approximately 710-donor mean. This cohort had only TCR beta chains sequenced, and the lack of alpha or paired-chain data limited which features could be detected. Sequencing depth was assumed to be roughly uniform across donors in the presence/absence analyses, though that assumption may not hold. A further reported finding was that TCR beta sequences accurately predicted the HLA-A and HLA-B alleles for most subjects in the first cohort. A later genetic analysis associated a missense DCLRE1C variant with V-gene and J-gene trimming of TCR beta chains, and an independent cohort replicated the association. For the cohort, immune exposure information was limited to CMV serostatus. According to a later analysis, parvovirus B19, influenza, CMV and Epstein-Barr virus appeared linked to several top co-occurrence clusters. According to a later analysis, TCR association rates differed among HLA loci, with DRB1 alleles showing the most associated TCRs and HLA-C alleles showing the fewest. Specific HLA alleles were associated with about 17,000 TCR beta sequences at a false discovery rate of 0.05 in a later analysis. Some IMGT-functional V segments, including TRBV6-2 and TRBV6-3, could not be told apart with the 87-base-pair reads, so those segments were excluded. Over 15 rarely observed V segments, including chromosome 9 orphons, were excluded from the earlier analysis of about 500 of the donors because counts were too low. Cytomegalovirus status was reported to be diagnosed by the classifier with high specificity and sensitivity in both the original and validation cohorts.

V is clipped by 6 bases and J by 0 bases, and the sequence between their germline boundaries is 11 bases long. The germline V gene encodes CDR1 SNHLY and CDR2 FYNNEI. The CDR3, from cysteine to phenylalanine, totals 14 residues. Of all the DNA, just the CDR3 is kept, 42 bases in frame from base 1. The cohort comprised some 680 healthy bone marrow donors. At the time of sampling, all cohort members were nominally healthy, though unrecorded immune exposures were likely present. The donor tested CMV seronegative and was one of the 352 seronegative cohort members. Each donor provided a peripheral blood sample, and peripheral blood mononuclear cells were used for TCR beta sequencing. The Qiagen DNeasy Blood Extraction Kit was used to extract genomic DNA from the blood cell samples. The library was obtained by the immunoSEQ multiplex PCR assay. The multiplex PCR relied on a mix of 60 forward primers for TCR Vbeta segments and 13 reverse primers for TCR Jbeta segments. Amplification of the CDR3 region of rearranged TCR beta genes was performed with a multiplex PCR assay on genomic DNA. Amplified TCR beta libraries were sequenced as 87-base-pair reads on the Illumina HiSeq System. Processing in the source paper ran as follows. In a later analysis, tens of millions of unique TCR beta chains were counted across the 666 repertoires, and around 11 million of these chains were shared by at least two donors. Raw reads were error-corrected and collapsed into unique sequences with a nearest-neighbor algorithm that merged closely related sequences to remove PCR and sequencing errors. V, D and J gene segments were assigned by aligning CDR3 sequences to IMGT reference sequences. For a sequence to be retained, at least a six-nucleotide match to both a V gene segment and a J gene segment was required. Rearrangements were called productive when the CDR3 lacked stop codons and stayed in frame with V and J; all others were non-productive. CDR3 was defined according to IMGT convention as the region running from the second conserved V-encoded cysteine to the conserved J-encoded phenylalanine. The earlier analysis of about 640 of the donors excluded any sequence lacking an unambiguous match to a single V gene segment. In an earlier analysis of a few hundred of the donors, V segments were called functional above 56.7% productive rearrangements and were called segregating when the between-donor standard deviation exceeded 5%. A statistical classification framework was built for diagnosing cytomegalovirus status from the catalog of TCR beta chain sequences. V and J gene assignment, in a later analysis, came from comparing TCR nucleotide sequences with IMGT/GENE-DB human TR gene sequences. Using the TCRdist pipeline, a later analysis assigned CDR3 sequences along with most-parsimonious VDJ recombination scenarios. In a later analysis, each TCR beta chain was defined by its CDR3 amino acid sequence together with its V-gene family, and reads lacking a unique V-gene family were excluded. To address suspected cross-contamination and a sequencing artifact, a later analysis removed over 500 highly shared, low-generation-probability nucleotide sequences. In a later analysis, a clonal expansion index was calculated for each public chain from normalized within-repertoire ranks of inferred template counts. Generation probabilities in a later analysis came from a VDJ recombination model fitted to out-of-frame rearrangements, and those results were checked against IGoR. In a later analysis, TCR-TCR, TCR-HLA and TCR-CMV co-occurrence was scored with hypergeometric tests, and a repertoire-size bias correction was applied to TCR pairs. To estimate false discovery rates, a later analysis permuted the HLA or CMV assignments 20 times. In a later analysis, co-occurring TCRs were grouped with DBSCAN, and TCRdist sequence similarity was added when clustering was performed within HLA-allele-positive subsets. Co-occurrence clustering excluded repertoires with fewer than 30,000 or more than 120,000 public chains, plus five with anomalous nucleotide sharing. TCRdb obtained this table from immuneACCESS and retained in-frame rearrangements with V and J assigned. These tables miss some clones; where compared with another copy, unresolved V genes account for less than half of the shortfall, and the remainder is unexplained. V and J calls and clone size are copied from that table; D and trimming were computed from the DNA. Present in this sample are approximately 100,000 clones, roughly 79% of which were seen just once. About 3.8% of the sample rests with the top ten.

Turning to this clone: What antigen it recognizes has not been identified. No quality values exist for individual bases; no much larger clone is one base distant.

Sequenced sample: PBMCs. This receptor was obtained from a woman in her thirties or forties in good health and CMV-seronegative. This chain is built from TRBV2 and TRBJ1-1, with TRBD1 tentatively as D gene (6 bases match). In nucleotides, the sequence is TGTGCCAGCAGCCTAGGACAGCTGAACACTGAAGCTTTCTTT. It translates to CASSLGQLNTEAFF.